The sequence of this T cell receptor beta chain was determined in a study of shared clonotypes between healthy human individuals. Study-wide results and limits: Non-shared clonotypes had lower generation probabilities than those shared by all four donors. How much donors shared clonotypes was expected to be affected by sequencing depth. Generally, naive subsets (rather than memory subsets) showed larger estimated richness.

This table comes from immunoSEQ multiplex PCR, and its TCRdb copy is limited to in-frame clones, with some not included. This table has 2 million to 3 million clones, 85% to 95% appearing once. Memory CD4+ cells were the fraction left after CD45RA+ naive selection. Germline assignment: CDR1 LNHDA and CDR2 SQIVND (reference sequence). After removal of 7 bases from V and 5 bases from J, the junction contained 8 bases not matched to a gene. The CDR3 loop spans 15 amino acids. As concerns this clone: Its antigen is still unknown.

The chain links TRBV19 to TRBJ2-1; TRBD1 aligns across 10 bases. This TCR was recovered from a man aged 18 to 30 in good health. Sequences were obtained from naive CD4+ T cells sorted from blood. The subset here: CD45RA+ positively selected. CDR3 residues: CASIGRTGGNNEQFF. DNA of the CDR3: TGTGCCAGTATAGGGAGGACAGGGGGGAACAATGAGCAGTTCTTC.